The 24 T cell receptor beta chains in this list originate from one sample, sequenced in a study of blood T cell repertoires in COVID-19. TCRdb's copy holds only in-frame clones and misses some; the assay was immunoSEQ multiplex PCR. Found here are some 150,000 clones, about 88% of them singletons; the top ten hold roughly 2.1%. Sequencing was performed on peripheral blood. All receptors come from a human donor in a cohort sampled during active COVID-19.

The CDR3 DNA reads TGTGCCAGCAGTAACAGGGCTTCTAGTGGCTACACCTTC. It specifies CASSNRASSGYTF. The chain combines TRBV6-5 with TRBJ1-2; D might be TRBD1 (6 bases). Trimming pared 5 bases from V and 7 bases from J, leaving 14 bases between. Germline lookup yields CDR1 MNHEY and CDR2 SVGAGI. This CDR3 spans 13 amino acids.

This clone has a single count. V gene TRBV29-1 combines with J gene TRBJ2-1, with 13 nucleotides matching TRBD2. The V gene end was trimmed by 6 bases and the J gene end by 5 bases; junction bases not matched to a gene: 13. Germline CDR1 reads SQVTM; CDR2 reads ANQGSEA. The CDR3 extends over 17 amino acids. The CDR3 region has the DNA TGCAGCGTCACCGCCGCGGGGACTAGCGGGGCACACAATGAGCAGTTCTTC. Protein product: CSVTAAGTSGAHNEQFF.

As regards this clone: Additional DNA sequences in this sample encode the identical CDR3. This rearrangement joins TRBV2 to TRBJ2-1; 8 positions match TRBD2. This CDR3 has 15 residues. Germline loops: CDR1 SNHLY, CDR2 FYNNEI. J was trimmed by 7 bases and V by 8 bases; bases with no gene match: 13. CDR3 coding DNA: TGTGCCAGCGGCAGCGGCCGCGGGAGGTCGAATGAGCAGTTCTTC. The encoded protein is CASGSGRGRSNEQFF.

The J gene is TRBJ1-1, the V gene TRBV30; D remains unclear. V was clipped by 1 base and J by 1 base, with 7 bases between them. Per the germline V gene, CDR1 is GTSNPN and CDR2 is SVGIG (reference sequence). The length of the CDR3 is 13 residues. The CDR3 sequence is CAWSAVSNTEAFF. The CDR3 nucleotides read TGTGCCTGGAGTGCGGTATCGAACACTGAAGCTTTCTTT. Using reference TRBV30 and TRBJ1-1 for the parts outside the CDR3, the full variable domain is SQTIHQWPATLVQPVGSPLSLECTVEGTSNPNLYWYRQAAGRGLQLLFYSVGIGQISSEVPQNLSASRPQDRQFILSSKKLLLSDSGFYLCAWSAVSNTEAFFGQGTRLTVV.

With respect to this clone: Sequence at one end of the junction differs from germline and may be a read error. The chain joins TRBV6-5 to TRBJ1-5; D is possibly TRBD1 (6 bases). Germline CDR1 MNHEY, CDR2 SVGAGI. The CDR3 totals 15 residues. CDR3 nucleotides: TGTGCCGGCAGCCGTTCAGGACAGTCACATCAGCCCCAGCATTTT. Translation: CAGSRSGQSHQPQHF.

The chain is built from TRBV5-1 and TRBJ2-1; no definite D call. The germline CDR1 and CDR2 sequences are SGHRS and YFSETQ. The CDR3 length is 11 residues. V was clipped by 6 bases and J by 9 bases, with 10 bases between them. CDR3 amino acids: CASTTKSEQFF. CDR3 DNA: TGCGCCAGCACTACGAAGTCTGAGCAGTTCTTC.

The count of this clone is one. The chain couples TRBV5-1 to TRBJ2-1; 10 bases are a match to TRBD1. Germline V gives CDR1 SGHRS, CDR2 YFSETQ. Germline trimming cut 3 bases from V and 5 bases from J; bases unmatched to any gene: 8. The CDR3 has 16 residues. CDR3 sequence reads: CASSSGTGVKNNEQFF. CDR3 DNA: TGCGCCAGCAGCTCAGGGACAGGGGTCAAAAACAATGAGCAGTTCTTC.

CDR3 amino acids: CASSLRQGPLGDTQYF. Written as DNA, the CDR3 is TGTGCCAGCAGCTTGCGGCAGGGCCCCTTAGGAGATACGCAGTATTTT. The chain links TRBV5-4 to TRBJ2-3; weak D call: TRBD1 (5 bases). The CDR3 is 16 residues long. V was clipped by 1 base and J by 5 bases, with 17 bases between them. Germline CDR1 SGHNT, CDR2 YYREEE (reference sequence).

The chain recombines TRBV5-5 with TRBJ2-1; 8 bases are a match to TRBD2. CDR1 is SGHKS, CDR2 YYEKEE, per germline (reference sequence). This CDR3 is built from 17 residues. J was trimmed by 0 bases and V by 0 bases; bases with no gene match: 5. The CDR3 coding sequence is TGTGCCAGCAGCTTGGGCCTAACTAGCGGCTCCTACAATGAGCAGTTCTTC. Residues: CASSLGLTSGSYNEQFF. Based on the CDR3 plus reference TRBV5-5 and TRBJ2-1, the full variable domain is DAGVTQSPTHLIKTRGQQVTLRCSPISGHKSVSWYQQVLGQGPQFIFQYYEKEERGRGNFPDRFSARQFPNYSSELNVNALLLGDSALYLCASSLGLTSGSYNEQFFGPGTRLTVL.

The gene calls are TRBV2 and TRBJ1-1; 8 nucleotides line up with TRBD1. Germline lookup yields CDR1 SNHLY and CDR2 FYNNEI. The CDR3 has 12 residues. V lost 10 bases, J lost 5 bases, and 6 bases stayed unmatched. In nucleotides, the CDR3 is TGTGCCACCCATACAGGGGGTACTGAAGCTTTCTTT. It is translated as CATHTGGTEAFF.

The genes are TRBV25-1 and TRBJ1-2, with 12 bases that match TRBD1. The J segment lost 7 bases and the V segment lost 3 bases, leaving 6 bases of the junction unmatched. CDR3 length: 15 residues. CDR1 and CDR2 (germline): MGHDK, SYGVNS. CDR3 DNA: TGTGCCAGCAGTGATCTCCGGGACAGGGGGCTTGGCTACACCTTC. Protein sequence: CASSDLRDRGLGYTF.

The V call is TRBV7-9, the J call TRBJ2-5; TRBD2 aligns across 11 bases. Germline V CDR1 and CDR2: SEHNR, FQNEAQ (reference sequence). The trim removed 8 bases at V and 1 base at J, leaving 3 bases unmatched. There are 14 residues in the CDR3. CDR3 coding DNA: TGTGCCAGCCACCTAGCGGGGGGCCAAGAGACCCAGTACTTC. Protein: CASHLAGGQETQYF. The full variable domain, rest sourced from reference TRBV7-9 and TRBJ2-5, is DTGVSQNPRHKITKRGQNVTFRCDPISEHNRLYWYRQTLGQGPEFLTYFQNEAQLEKSRLLSDRFSAERPKGSFSTLEIQRTEQGDSAMYLCASHLAGGQETQYFGPGTRLLVL.

The chain joins TRBV6-1 to TRBJ1-5; D ambiguous. Trimming took 2 bases from V and 7 from J, leaving 12 bases between them. Germline V gene sequence: CDR1 MNHNS, CDR2 SASEGT. CDR3 length equals 14 residues. CDR3 protein: CASSEYPGDQPQHF. Here the CDR3 DNA reads TGTGCCAGCAGTGAATACCCCGGAGACCAGCCCCAGCATTTT.

The chain links TRBV11-3 to TRBJ2-1, with D possibly matching TRBD2 (5 bases). CDR1 and CDR2 from the germline V gene are SGHNT and YENEEA. The CDR3 totals 15 residues. The V end lost 1 base, the J end lost 0 bases, and 7 bases lay between the germline ends. DNA of the CDR3: TGTGCCAGCAGCTTAGCCCTAGCCTCCTACAATGAGCAGTTCTTC. The encoded protein is CASSLALASYNEQFF.

This chain joins TRBV9 and TRBJ2-7, with D hard to call. There are 14 residues in the CDR3. The V gene's germline CDR1 is SGDLS and CDR2 YYNGEE. Deletions cut 1 base from V and 0 bases from J, with 8 bases between. The CDR3 sequence is CASSVSRNSYEQYF. In DNA form, the CDR3 reads TGTGCCAGCAGCGTATCTCGTAACTCCTACGAGCAGTACTTC.

The chain couples TRBV18 to TRBJ2-3; D perhaps matches TRBD1 (5 bases). Trimming took off 2 bases at V and 2 bases at J, with 11 bases between the two ends. Germline assignment: CDR1 KGHSH and CDR2 LQKENI. The CDR3 spans 15 residues. The CDR3 DNA reads TGTGCCAGCTCACCAAGGCAGGGTCCCACAGATACGCAGTATTTT. Protein: CASSPRQGPTDTQYF.

As to this clone: The identical CDR3 is also encoded by other nucleotide sequences in the sample. The chain uses TRBV11-2 and TRBJ1-1; 7 nucleotides agree with TRBD1. Germline assignment: CDR1 SGHAT and CDR2 FQNNGV. V lost 0 bases and J lost 8; bases outside the gene matches: 3. The CDR3 has 13 residues. CDR3 in amino acids: CASSLDRDSEAFF. The CDR3 region has the DNA TGTGCCAGCAGCTTAGACCGGGACAGCGAAGCTTTCTTT.

J is TRBJ2-1 and V is TRBV5-5; TRBD1 matches 8 bases. V lost 1 base to trimming and J lost 12 bases; unmatched junction nucleotides: 18. Germline lookup yields CDR1 SGHKS and CDR2 YYEKEE (reference sequence). The CDR3 consists of 17 residues. CDR3 amino acids: CASSLSPDRVFGERQFF. For the CDR3, the DNA is TGTGCCAGCAGCTTGTCTCCGGACAGGGTATTTGGGGAACGGCAGTTCTTC.

The chain uses TRBV4-2 and TRBJ2-7, with D unresolved. The CDR3 sequence is 13 residues long. Germline values: CDR1 LGHNA, CDR2 YNFKEQ. V gave up 4 bases and J gave up 4 bases, with 11 bases separating them. CDR3 sequence reads: CASSPPNLYEQYF. The CDR3 bases are TGTGCCAGCAGCCCCCCGAACCTATACGAGCAGTACTTC.

This clone came up many times. This chain connects TRBV19 to TRBJ2-7; weak D call: TRBD1 (5 bases). V was clipped by 5 bases and J by 6 bases, with 23 bases between them. The germline CDR1 and CDR2 sequences are LNHDA and SQIVND (reference sequence). The CDR3 is 16 amino acids. The CDR3 spells CASSLASPRVQGEQYF. The CDR3 DNA is TGTGCCAGTAGTCTCGCTTCCCCCAGGGTTCAAGGCGAGCAGTACTTC.

This chain uses TRBV5-1 with TRBJ2-6, with 13 bases fitting TRBD2. The CDR3 is 19 residues long. The germline V gene encodes CDR1 SGHRS and CDR2 YFSETQ. After removal of 4 bases from V and 0 bases from J, the junction contained 7 bases not matched to a gene. CDR3 nucleotides: TGCGCCAGCAGCGACATACTAGCGGGGGGGCCCTCTGGGGCCAACGTCCTGACTTTC. Translating it yields CASSDILAGGPSGANVLTF.

The V gene is TRBV6-5, the J gene TRBJ1-2; the D is unclear. The ends were cut back, 4 bases at V and 4 bases at J, with 13 bases in the middle. CDR3 length equals 14 residues. CDR1 is MNHEY and CDR2 is SVGAGI in the germline V gene. The CDR3 coding sequence is TGTGCCAGCAGTTCCGAGATAGGGAGCTATGGCTACACCTTC. It yields the protein CASSSEIGSYGYTF.

This clone was seen once. This chain joins TRBV7-9 and TRBJ1-2; 7 bases fit TRBD1. Germline V CDR1 and CDR2: SEHNR, FQNEAQ (reference sequence). CDR3 length: 13 residues. V was pared by 5 bases and J by 3 bases, with 3 bases of the junction left unmatched. DNA of the CDR3: TGTGCCAGCAGCGAGGGACAGTACTATGGCTACACCTTC. Translating it yields CASSEGQYYGYTF.

V usage is TRBV30 and J usage is TRBJ2-1; weak D call: TRBD2 (6 bases). Germline V gene lookup returns CDR1 GTSNPN and CDR2 SVGIG (reference sequence). V shed 0 bases and J shed 4 bases, with 13 bases lying between them. The CDR3 is 15 residues long. The CDR3 DNA follows: TGTGCCTGGAGTGTAGGGAGGCCCCGTTACAATGAGCAGTTCTTC. This codes for CAWSVGRPRYNEQFF.